This T cell receptor beta chain stems from a study of graft-versus-host responses after intestinal transplantation. Study-level points and caveats: In recipient marrow, GvH clones were found, and some appeared first in ileum or blood.

In regard to this clone: Its cognate antigen is unknown.

The CDR3 totals 15 residues. The germline V and J ends were trimmed by 1 base and 7 bases, with 17 bases remaining between them. Germline values: CDR1 SGDLS, CDR2 YYNGEE. Using immunoSEQ multiplex PCR, the repertoire was profiled, and TCRdb retains in-frame clones only, with some absent. This table holds some 96,000 clones, roughly 87% found once. The input for sequencing was unstimulated CD4+ T cells sorted from spleen or lymph node cells, taken before transplant. This clonotype was sampled from a human donor who was the organ donor for an intestinal transplant. The V and J genes are TRBV9 and TRBJ1-2; D uncertain. The CDR3 DNA is TGTGCCAGCAGCGTACCTGTCGGTGGGCCGGGTGGCTACACCTTC. Amino acids: CASSVPVGGPGGYTF.